This T cell receptor (beta chain) was documented in a study of Ad26.COV2.S vaccination and SARS-CoV-2 variants. The treatment: some 19 received Ad26.COV2.S at low or high dose, single or two shots; about five received placebo; per-sample allocation not given. After the first vaccine or placebo injection, samples were drawn on day 63. Produced via immunoSEQ multiplex PCR; TCRdb's table is partial and in-frame only. The repertoire holds some 500,000 clones, with 89% as singletons. With 0 bases removed from V and 5 bases from J, the gap between germline ends came to 14 bases. CDR3 length: 15 residues. Looked up from germline, CDR1 is SGHDT and CDR2 is YYEEEE.

This receptor was taken from a person aged 18-60 years who received the Ad26.COV2.S COVID-19 vaccine or a placebo. The sample in question was peripheral blood, obtained in a trial of Ad26.COV2.S vaccine versus placebo. The rearrangement links TRBV5-6 to TRBJ1-2; maybe TRBD1 (5 bases). As DNA, the CDR3 is TGTGCCAGCAGCTTGGGACAGTCTCCTGTTTATGGCTACACCTTC. This translates into CASSLGQSPVYGYTF.